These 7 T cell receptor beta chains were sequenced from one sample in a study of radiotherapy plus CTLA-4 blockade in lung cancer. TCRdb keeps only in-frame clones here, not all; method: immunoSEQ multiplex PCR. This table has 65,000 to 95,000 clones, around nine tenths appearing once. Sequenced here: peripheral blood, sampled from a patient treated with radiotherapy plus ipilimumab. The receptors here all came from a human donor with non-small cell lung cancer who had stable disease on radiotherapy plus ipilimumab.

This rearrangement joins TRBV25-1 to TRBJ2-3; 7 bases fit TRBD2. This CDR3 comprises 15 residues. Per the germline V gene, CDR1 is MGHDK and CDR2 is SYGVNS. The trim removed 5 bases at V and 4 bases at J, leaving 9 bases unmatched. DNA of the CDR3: TGTGCCAGCAGTTGGCGCGGGAGAGAGGCAGATACGCAGTATTTT. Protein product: CASSWRGREADTQYF.

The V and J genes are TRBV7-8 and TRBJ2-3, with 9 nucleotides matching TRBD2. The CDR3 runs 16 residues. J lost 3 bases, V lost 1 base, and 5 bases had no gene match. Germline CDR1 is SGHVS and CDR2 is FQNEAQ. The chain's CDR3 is CASSLGASGTTDTQYF. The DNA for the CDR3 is TGTGCCAGCAGCTTAGGGGCTAGCGGGACGACAGATACGCAGTATTTT. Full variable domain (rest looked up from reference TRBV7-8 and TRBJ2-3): GAGVSQSPRYKVAKRGQDVALRCDPISGHVSLFWYQQALGQGPEFLTYFQNEAQLDKSGLPSDRFFAERPEGSVSTLKIQRTQQEDSAVYLCASSLGASGTTDTQYFGPGTRLTVL.

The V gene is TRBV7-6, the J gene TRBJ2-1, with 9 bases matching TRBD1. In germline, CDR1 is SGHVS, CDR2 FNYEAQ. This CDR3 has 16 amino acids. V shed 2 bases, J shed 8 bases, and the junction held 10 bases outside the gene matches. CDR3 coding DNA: TGTGCCAGCAGCTTAAGTACGGGACAGGGATGGGATGAGCAGTTCTTC. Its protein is CASSLSTGQGWDEQFF.

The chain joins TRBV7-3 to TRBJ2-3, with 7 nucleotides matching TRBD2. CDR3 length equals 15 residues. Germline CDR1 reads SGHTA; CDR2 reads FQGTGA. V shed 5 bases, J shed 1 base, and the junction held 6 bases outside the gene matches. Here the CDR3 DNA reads TGTGCCAGCAGCCGGGAAGCGGGACGCACAGATACGCAGTATTTT. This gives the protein CASSREAGRTDTQYF.

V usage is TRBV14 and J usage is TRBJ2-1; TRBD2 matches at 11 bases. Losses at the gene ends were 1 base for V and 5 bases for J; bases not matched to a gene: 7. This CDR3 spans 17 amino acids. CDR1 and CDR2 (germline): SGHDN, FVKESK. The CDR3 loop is CASSQVGGLAVHNEQFF. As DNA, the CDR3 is TGTGCCAGCAGCCAAGTGGGGGGACTAGCGGTACACAATGAGCAGTTCTTC.

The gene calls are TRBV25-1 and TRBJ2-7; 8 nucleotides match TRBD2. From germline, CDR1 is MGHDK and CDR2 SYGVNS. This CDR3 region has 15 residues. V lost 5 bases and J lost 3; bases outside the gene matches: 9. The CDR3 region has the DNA TGTGCCAGCAGTCTCCCTGGAAGCGGGGGCTACGAGCAGTACTTC. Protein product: CASSLPGSGGYEQYF.

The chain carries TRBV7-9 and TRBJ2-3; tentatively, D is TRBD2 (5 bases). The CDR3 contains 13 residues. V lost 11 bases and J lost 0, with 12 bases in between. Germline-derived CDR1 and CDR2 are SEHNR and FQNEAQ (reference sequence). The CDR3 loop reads CAGPGGSTDTQYF. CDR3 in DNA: TGTGCCGGGCCGGGCGGGAGCACAGATACGCAGTATTTT.